These 9 T cell receptor beta chains came from one sample sequenced in a study of OX40 agonist ivuxolimab in advanced cancers. Clones were sequenced by immunoSEQ multiplex PCR, and TCRdb holds only the in-frame ones, with some missing. The data contain approximately 62,000 clones, 80% to 90% of them singletons. Sequencing was performed on CD4+ or CD8+ T cells sorted from blood, taken in a trial of the OX40 agonist ivuxolimab. The receptors come from an adult with an advanced solid tumor such as melanoma, head and neck, liver or kidney cancer.

The chain recombines TRBV4-2 with TRBJ2-3; 12 nucleotides line up with TRBD2. This CDR3 has 18 amino acids. Germline-derived CDR1 and CDR2 are LGHNA and YNFKEQ. The V gene end was trimmed by 1 base and the J gene end by 2 bases; junction bases not matched to a gene: 7. CDR3: CASSQVPGLAGFTDTQYF. The DNA of the CDR3 is TGTGCCAGCAGCCAAGTCCCAGGACTAGCGGGATTCACAGATACGCAGTATTTT.

The J gene is TRBJ1-3, the V gene TRBV29-1, with a possible D match to TRBD1 (5 bases). Germline lookup yields CDR1 SQVTM and CDR2 ANQGSEA. The ends were cut back, 8 bases at V and 3 bases at J, with 14 bases in the middle. The CDR3 length is 13 residues. The CDR3 DNA reads as TGCAGCTTCCGGGGGATTAGTGGAAACACCATATATTTT. Translating it yields CSFRGISGNTIYF.

This chain uses TRBV6-1 with TRBJ2-7; D perhaps matches TRBD2 (6 bases). Trimming removed 10 bases at V and 1 base at J, with 14 bases between. Germline V gene sequence: CDR1 MNHNS, CDR2 SASEGT. The CDR3 sequence is 13 residues long. The CDR3: CATGDAGSYEQYV. The CDR3 coding sequence is TGTGCCACCGGGGACGCGGGGTCCTACGAGCAGTACGTC.

Remarks on this clone: Germline is not matched at one junction end, which may reflect a read error. The chain recombines TRBV6-4 with TRBJ2-1, with TRBD2 identical over 11 bases. The CDR3 is made up of 15 amino acids. Germline V gives CDR1 MRHNA, CDR2 SNTAGT. CDR3 nucleotide sequence: TGTGCCAGCAGTGATATAGCGGGAGGGTACAGTGAGCAGTTCTTC. Protein: CASSDIAGGYSEQFF.

The chain's CDR3 is CASSLVRGEQFF. CDR3 nucleotide sequence: TGTGCCAGCAGCTTAGTCCGGGGTGAGCAGTTCTTC. The chain couples TRBV7-8 to TRBJ2-1, with D possibly being TRBD2 (5 bases). V lost 1 base, J lost 9 bases, and 7 bases lay in between. CDR1 and CDR2 from the germline V gene are SGHVS and FQNEAQ. This CDR3 spans 12 amino acids. The whole variable domain, filled in from reference TRBV7-8 and TRBJ2-1, reads GAGVSQSPRYKVAKRGQDVALRCDPISGHVSLFWYQQALGQGPEFLTYFQNEAQLDKSGLPSDRFFAERPEGSVSTLKIQRTQQEDSAVYLCASSLVRGEQFFGPGTRLTVL.

V is TRBV6-4 and J is TRBJ2-4; D not resolved. This CDR3 is built from 15 residues. The germline gives CDR1 MRHNA, CDR2 SNTAGT. Deletions cut 8 bases from V and 2 bases from J, with 16 bases between. CDR3 residues: CASGRPYESKNIQYF. CDR3 in DNA: TGTGCCAGCGGAAGACCTTATGAGTCCAAAAACATTCAGTACTTC.

Here the CDR3 DNA reads TGCAGCGTTGAATGGGGGACCTTACGGGGCTACACCTTC. This sequence encodes CSVEWGTLRGYTF. The chain recombines TRBV29-1 with TRBJ1-2; D perhaps matches TRBD1 (5 bases). The CDR3 is made up of 13 amino acids. V dropped 2 bases and J dropped 8 bases, with 15 bases sitting between them. Germline CDR1 reads SQVTM; CDR2 reads ANQGSEA.

The rearrangement links TRBV27 to TRBJ1-1; no clear D. The CDR3 runs to 15 residues. CDR1 and CDR2 (germline): MNHEY, SMNVEV (reference sequence). Trimming removed 0 bases at V and 7 bases at J, with 15 bases between. The CDR3 DNA is TGTGCCAGCAGTTTATCGAGCTGGGGTAGTGGTGAAGCTTTCTTT. This sequence encodes CASSLSSWGSGEAFF.

The rearrangement joins TRBV2 to TRBJ2-7; D is possibly TRBD2 (5 bases). The CDR3 runs 12 residues. Trimming took 7 bases from V and 3 from J, leaving 10 bases between them. The germline gives CDR1 SNHLY, CDR2 FYNNEI. The CDR3 bases are TGTGCCAGCACCGGGGTCGGCTACGAGCAGTACGTC. Residues: CASTGVGYEQYV.